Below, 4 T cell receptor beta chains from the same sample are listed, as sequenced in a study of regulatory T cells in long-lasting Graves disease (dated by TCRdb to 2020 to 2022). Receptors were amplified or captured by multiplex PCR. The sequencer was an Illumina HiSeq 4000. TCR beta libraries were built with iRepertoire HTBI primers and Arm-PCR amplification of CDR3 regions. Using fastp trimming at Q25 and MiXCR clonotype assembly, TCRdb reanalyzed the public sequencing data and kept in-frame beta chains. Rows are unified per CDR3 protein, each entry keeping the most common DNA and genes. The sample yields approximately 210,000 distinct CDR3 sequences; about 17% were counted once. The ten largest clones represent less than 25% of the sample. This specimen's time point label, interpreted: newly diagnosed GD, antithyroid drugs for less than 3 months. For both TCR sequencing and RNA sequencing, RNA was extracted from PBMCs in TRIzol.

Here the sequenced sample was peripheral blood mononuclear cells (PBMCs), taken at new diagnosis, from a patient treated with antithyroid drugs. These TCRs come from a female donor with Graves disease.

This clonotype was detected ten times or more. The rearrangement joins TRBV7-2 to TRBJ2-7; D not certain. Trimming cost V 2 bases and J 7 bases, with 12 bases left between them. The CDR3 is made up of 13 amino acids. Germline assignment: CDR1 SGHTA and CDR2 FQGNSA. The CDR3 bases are TGTGCCAGCAGCTTAATGCTAGTCGGGGAGCAGTACTTC. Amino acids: CASSLMLVGEQYF.

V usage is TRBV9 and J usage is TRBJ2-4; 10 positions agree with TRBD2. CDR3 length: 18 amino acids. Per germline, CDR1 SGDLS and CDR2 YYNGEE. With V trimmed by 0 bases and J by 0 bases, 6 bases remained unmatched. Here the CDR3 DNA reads TGTGCCAGCAGCGTAGATGGGACTAGCGTACTAGCCAAAAACATTCAGTACTTC. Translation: CASSVDGTSVLAKNIQYF.

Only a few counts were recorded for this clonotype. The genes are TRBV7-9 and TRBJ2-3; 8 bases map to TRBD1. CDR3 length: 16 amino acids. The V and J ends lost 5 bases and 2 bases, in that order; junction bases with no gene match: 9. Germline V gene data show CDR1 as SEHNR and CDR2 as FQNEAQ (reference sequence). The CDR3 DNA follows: TGTGCCAGCAGCCTATCGGACAGGGACTTCACAGATACGCAGTATTTT. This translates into CASSLSDRDFTDTQYF.

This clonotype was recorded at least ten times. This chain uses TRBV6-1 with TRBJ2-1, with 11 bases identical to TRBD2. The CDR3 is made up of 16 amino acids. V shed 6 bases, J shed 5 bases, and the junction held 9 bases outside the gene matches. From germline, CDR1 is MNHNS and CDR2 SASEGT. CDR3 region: CASRRTSGRVNNEQFF. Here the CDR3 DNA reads TGTGCCAGCAGGCGTACTAGCGGGAGAGTTAACAATGAGCAGTTCTTC.